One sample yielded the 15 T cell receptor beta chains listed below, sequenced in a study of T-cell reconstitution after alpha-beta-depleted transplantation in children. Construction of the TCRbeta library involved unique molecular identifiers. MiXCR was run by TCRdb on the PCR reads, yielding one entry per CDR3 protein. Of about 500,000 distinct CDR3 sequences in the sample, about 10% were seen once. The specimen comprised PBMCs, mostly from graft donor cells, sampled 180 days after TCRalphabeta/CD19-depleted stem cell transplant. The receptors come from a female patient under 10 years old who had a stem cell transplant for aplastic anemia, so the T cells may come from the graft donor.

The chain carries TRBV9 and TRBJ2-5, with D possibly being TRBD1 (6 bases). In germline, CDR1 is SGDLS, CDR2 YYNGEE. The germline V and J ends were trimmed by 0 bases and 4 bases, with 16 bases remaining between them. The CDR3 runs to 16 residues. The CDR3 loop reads CASSVDQDSLPETQYF. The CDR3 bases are TGTGCCAGCAGCGTAGATCAGGACAGTCTGCCAGAGACCCAGTACTTC.

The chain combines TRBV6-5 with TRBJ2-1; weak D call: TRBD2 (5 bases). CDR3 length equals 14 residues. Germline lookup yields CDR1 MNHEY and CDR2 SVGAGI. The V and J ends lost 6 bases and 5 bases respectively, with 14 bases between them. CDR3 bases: TGTGCCAGCAGCCAACGGGGTACCCACAATGAGCAGTTCTTC. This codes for CASSQRGTHNEQFF.

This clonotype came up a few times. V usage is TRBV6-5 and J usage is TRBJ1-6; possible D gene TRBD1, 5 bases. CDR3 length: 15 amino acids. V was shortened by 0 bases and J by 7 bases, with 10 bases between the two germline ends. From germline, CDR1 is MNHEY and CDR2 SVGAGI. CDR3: CASSYSGHENSPLHF. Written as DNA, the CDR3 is TGTGCCAGCAGTTACTCAGGACACGAGAATTCACCCCTCCACTTT.

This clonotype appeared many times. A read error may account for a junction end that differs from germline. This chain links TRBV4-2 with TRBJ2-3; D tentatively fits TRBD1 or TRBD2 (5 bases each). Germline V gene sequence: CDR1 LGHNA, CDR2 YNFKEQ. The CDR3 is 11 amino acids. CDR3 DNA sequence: TGTGCCAGCAGCCAAGAGGGGGACCCACGGTTT. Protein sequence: CASSQEGDPRF.

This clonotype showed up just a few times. CDR3 residues: CSAAQATGFNNQPQHF. The CDR3 coding sequence is TGCAGTGCTGCGCAGGCGACAGGTTTTAACAATCAGCCCCAGCATTTT. The chain combines TRBV20-1 with TRBJ1-5; D may be TRBD1 (6 bases). This CDR3 comprises 16 residues. Trimming pared 5 bases from V and 3 bases from J, leaving 20 bases between. The germline CDR1 and CDR2 sequences are DFQATT and SNEGSKA (reference sequence).

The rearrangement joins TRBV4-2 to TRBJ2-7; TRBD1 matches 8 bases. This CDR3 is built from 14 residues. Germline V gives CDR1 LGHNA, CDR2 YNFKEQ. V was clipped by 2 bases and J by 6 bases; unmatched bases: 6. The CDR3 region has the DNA TGTGCCAGCAGCCAACTGGGACAGGTAAGCGAGCAGTACTTC. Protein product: CASSQLGQVSEQYF.

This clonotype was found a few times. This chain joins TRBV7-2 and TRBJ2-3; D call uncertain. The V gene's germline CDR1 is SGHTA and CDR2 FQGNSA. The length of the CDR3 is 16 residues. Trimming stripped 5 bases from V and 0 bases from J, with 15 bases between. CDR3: CASSPRRLASTDTQYF. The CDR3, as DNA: TGTGCCAGCAGCCCCCGACGCTTAGCTAGCACAGATACGCAGTATTTT.

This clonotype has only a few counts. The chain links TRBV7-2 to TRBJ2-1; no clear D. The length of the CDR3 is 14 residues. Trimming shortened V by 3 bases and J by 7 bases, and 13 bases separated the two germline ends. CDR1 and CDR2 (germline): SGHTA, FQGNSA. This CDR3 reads CASSFGIAWNEQFF. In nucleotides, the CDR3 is TGTGCCAGCAGCTTCGGTATCGCCTGGAATGAGCAGTTCTTC. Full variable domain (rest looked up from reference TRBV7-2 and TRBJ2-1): GAGVSQSPSNKVTEKGKDVELRCDPISGHTALYWYRQSLGQGLEFLIYFQGNSAPDKSGLPSDRFSAERTGGSVSTLTIQRTQQEDSAVYLCASSFGIAWNEQFFGPGTRLTVL.

CDR3 DNA sequence: TGCGCCAGCAGCTTAGGGACAGGAGGGTCGAACACTGAAGCTTTCTTT. Translation gives CASSLGTGGSNTEAFF. This chain uses TRBV5-1 with TRBJ1-1, with TRBD1 matching 8 bases. With V trimmed by 2 bases and J by 1 base, 7 bases remained unmatched. Germline CDR1 is SGHRS and CDR2 is YFSETQ. The CDR3 contains 16 residues.

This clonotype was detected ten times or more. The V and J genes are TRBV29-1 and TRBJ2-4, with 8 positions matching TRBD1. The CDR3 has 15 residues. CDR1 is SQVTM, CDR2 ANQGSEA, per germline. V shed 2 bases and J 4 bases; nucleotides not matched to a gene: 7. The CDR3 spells CSVEFSRTGKNIQYF. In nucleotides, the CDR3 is TGCAGCGTTGAATTCTCTAGGACAGGGAAAAACATTCAGTACTTC.

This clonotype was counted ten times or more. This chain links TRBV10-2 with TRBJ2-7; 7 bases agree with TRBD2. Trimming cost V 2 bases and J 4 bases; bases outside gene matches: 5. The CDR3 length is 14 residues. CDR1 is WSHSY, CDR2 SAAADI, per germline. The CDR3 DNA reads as TGCGCCAGCAGTGAGGGGGAGGGCTGGTACGAGCAGTACTTC. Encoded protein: CASSEGEGWYEQYF.

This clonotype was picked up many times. Written as DNA, the CDR3 is TGTGCCAGCAGGAGACCGGGACACTTGAACACTGAAGCTTTCTTT. Translation: CASRRPGHLNTEAFF. The rearrangement links TRBV27 to TRBJ1-1; a possible D gene is TRBD1 (6 bases). This CDR3 contains 15 residues. V lost 6 bases and J 0 bases, leaving 14 bases between the germline ends. In germline, CDR1 is MNHEY, CDR2 SMNVEV (reference sequence).

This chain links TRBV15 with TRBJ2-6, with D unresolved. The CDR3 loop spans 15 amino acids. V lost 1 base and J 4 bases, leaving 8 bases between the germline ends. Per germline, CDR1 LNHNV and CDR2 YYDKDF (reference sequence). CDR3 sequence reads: CATSRGGQGANVLTF. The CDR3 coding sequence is TGTGCCACCAGCAGAGGTGGGCAGGGGGCCAACGTCCTGACTTTC. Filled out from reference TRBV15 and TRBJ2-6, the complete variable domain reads DAMVIQNPRYQVTQFGKPVTLSCSQTLNHNVMYWYQQKSSQAPKLLFHYYDKDFNNEADTPDNFQSRRPNTSFCFLDIRSPGLGDTAMYLCATSRGGQGANVLTFGAGSRLTVL.

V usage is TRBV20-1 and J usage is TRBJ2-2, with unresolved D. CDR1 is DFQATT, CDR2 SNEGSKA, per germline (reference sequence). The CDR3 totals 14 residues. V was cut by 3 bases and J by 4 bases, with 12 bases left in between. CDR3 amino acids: CSARVDGSTGELFF. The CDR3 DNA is TGCAGTGCTAGGGTCGACGGATCCACCGGGGAGCTGTTTTTT.

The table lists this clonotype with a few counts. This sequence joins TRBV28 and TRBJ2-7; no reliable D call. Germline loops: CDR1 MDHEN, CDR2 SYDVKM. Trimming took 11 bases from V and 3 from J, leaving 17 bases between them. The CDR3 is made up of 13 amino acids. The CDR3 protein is CAPVGEGGYEQYV. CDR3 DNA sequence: TGTGCCCCCGTTGGGGAAGGTGGCTACGAGCAGTACGTC.